The 11 T cell receptor beta chains given below trace back to one sample, sequenced in a study of OX40 agonist ivuxolimab in advanced cancers. The data were produced by immunoSEQ multiplex PCR, yet TCRdb's version contains in-frame clones alone and is incomplete. The data hold 65,000 to 95,000 clones, with around 92% observed a single time. The input for sequencing was CD4+ or CD8+ T cells sorted from blood, taken in a trial of the OX40 agonist ivuxolimab. Receptor source: an adult with an advanced solid tumor such as melanoma, head and neck, liver or kidney cancer.

This clone was observed a few times. This chain links TRBV2 with TRBJ1-2, with D unresolved. CDR1 is SNHLY and CDR2 is FYNNEI in the germline V gene. The CDR3 has 14 residues. V was clipped by 4 bases and J by 4 bases, with 13 bases between them. CDR3 protein: CASSAGISIYGYTF. In nucleotides, the CDR3 is TGTGCCAGCAGTGCTGGGATCTCGATCTATGGCTACACCTTC. Looking up the rest from reference TRBV2 and TRBJ1-2 gives the full variable domain: EPEVTQTPSHQVTQMGQEVILRCVPISNHLYFYWYRQILGQKVEFLVSFYNNEISEKSEIFDDQFSVERPDGSNFTLKIRSTKLEDSAMYFCASSAGISIYGYTFGSGTRLTVV.

This clone appeared once. The gene calls are TRBV27 and TRBJ2-7; no clear D gene. This CDR3 spans 15 amino acids. In germline, CDR1 is MNHEY, CDR2 SMNVEV (reference sequence). V was cut by 0 bases and J by 1 base, with 10 bases left in between. The CDR3 sequence is CASSLSPSASYEQYF. For the CDR3, the DNA is TGTGCCAGCAGTTTATCCCCCAGCGCTTCCTACGAGCAGTACTTC.

The chain employs TRBV5-8 and TRBJ2-1; 8 nucleotides align to TRBD2. CDR1 and CDR2 from the germline V gene are SGHTS and YDEGEE. This CDR3 has 17 residues. The trim removed 0 bases at V and 4 bases at J, leaving 9 bases unmatched. CDR3 nucleotide sequence: TGTGCCAGCAGCTTGGTTAGCGGGGCGCCACGATACAATGAGCAGTTCTTC. This gives the protein CASSLVSGAPRYNEQFF.

The chain is built from TRBV5-1 and TRBJ2-7; TRBD1 is a possible D gene (5 bases). V shed 0 bases and J shed 2 bases, with 18 bases lying between them. The CDR3 loop spans 17 amino acids. Germline V gene sequence: CDR1 SGHRS, CDR2 YFSETQ. Here the CDR3 reads CASSLGTVEDRTYEQYF. For the CDR3, the DNA is TGCGCCAGCAGCTTGGGGACCGTCGAAGACAGAACCTACGAGCAGTACTTC. Filled out from reference TRBV5-1 and TRBJ2-7, the complete variable domain reads KAGVTQTPRYLIKTRGQQVTLSCSPISGHRSVSWYQQTPGQGLQFLFEYFSETQRNKGNFPGRFSGRQFSNSRSEMNVSTLELGDSALYLCASSLGTVEDRTYEQYFGPGTRLTVT.

V is TRBV10-1 and J is TRBJ2-3, with no clear D. This CDR3 is built from 13 residues. The V end was cut by 4 bases, the J end by 3 bases, with 8 bases between. Germline V gene data show CDR1 as WNHNN and CDR2 as SYGVQD (reference sequence). The CDR3 DNA follows: TGCGCCAGCAGTGGGTTGGCTACAGATACGCAGTATTTT. This gives the protein CASSGLATDTQYF.

This sequence joins TRBV18 and TRBJ1-4, with D unresolved. This CDR3 is 14 amino acids long. The V end lost 6 bases, the J end lost 5 bases, and 13 bases lay between the germline ends. Germline V gives CDR1 KGHSH, CDR2 LQKENI. DNA for the CDR3: TGTGCCAGCTCCCCTCCGAACCGAAATGAAAAACTGTTTTTT. Its protein is CASSPPNRNEKLFF.

The chain has TRBV10-3 and TRBJ2-1, with D hard to call. Germline-derived CDR1 and CDR2 are ENHRY and SYGVKD. Trimming took 2 bases from V and 7 from J, leaving 3 bases between them. The CDR3 has 11 amino acids. CDR3 sequence (DNA): TGTGCCATCAGTGAGGAGAATGAGCAGTTCTTC. This translates into CAISEENEQFF.

The chain joins TRBV11-2 to TRBJ2-7; D gene unclear. V lost 4 bases to trimming and J lost 1 base, with 11 bases between them. The CDR3 covers 14 residues. Germline CDR1 is SGHAT and CDR2 is FQNNGV. The CDR3 here is CASSSLKASYEQYF. CDR3 nucleotide sequence: TGTGCCAGCAGCTCCTTAAAGGCTTCCTACGAGCAGTACTTC.

V and J are TRBV28 and TRBJ2-1; 7 bases are shared with TRBD2. The V gene end was trimmed by 8 bases and the J gene end by 6 bases; junction bases not matched to a gene: 7. The CDR3 length is 13 residues. Germline V gene lookup returns CDR1 MDHEN and CDR2 SYDVKM. The CDR3 loop reads CASGRANGNEQFF. In DNA, the CDR3 is TGTGCCAGCGGGAGGGCCAATGGCAATGAGCAGTTCTTC.

This sequence joins TRBV29-1 and TRBJ1-4; D gene unclear. The V gene lost 4 bases and the J gene lost 3 bases, with 15 bases spanning the gap. The CDR3 extends over 15 amino acids. Germline V lookup: CDR1 SQVTM, CDR2 ANQGSEA. This CDR3 reads CSVALGSGPNEKLFF. The DNA of the CDR3 is TGCAGCGTTGCCCTAGGATCTGGTCCTAATGAAAAACTGTTTTTT. Together with reference TRBV29-1 and TRBJ1-4, the CDR3 gives the full variable domain: SAVISQKPSRDICQRGTSLTIQCQVDSQVTMMFWYRQQPGQSLTLIATANQGSEATYESGFVIDKFPISRPNLTFSTLTVSNMSPEDSSIYLCSVALGSGPNEKLFFGSGTQLSVL.

The gene calls are TRBV7-2 and TRBJ1-4; 8 bases match TRBD1. J gave up 3 bases and V 4 bases, and 7 bases lay outside the gene matches. This CDR3 region has 16 residues. Germline lookup yields CDR1 SGHTA and CDR2 FQGNSA. CDR3 coding DNA: TGTGCCAGCAGCTCCAACGGACAGGGCGCTAATGAAAAACTGTTTTTT. This gives the protein CASSSNGQGANEKLFF.